This T cell receptor (beta chain) emerged from a study of blood T cells in healthy people across ages. The second PCR ran roughly 7 to 12 cycles with a sample-barcoded 5' primer and J-beta primers. One entry per CDR3 protein results from TCRdb running MiXCR on the 5' RACE reads. The table lists more than 650,000 distinct CDR3 sequences, about 48% of them singletons. From germline, CDR1 is SGHTA and CDR2 FQGNSA. This CDR3 has 15 amino acids. V lost 1 base, J lost 0 bases, and 8 bases lay in between. The sequence came from a man aged 80 or over in good health. The chain has TRBV7-2 and TRBJ2-3; the D gene is possibly TRBD2 (5 bases). The sample consisted of blood. CDR3 nucleotide sequence: TGTGCCAGCAGCTTAGGCAGGACTAGCACAGATACGCAGTATTTT. It encodes CASSLGRTSTDTQYF.